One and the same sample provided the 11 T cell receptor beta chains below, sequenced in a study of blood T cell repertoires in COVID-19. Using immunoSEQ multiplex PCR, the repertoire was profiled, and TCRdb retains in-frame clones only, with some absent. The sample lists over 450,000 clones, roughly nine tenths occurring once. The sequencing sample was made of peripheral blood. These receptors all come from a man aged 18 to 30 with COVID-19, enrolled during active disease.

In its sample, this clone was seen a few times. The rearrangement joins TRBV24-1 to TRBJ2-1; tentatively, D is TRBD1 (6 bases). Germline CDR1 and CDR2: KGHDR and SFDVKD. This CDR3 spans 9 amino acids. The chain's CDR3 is CARRAGEFF. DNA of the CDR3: TGTGCTAGAAGGGCAGGGGAGTTCTTC.

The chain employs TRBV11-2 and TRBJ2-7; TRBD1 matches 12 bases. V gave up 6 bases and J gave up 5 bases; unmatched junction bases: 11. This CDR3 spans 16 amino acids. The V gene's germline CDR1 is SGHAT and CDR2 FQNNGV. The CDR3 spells CASRRNRDRGPHEQYF. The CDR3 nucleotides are TGTGCCAGCAGACGAAACCGGGACAGGGGGCCCCACGAGCAGTACTTC.

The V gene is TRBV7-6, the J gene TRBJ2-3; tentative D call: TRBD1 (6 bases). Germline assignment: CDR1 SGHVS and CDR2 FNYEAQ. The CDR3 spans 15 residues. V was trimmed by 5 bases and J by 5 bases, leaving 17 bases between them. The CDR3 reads CASSQTGTRLDTQYF. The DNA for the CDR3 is TGTGCCAGCAGCCAAACCGGGACACGATTAGATACGCAGTATTTT.

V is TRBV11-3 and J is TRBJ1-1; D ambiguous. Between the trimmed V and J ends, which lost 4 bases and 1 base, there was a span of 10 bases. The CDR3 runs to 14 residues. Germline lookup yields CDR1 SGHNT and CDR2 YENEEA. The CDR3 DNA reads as TGTGCCAGCAGCTCAAGCTCTGGGAACACTGAAGCTTTCTTT. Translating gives CASSSSSGNTEAFF. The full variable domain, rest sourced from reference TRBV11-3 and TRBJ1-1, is EAGVVQSPRYKIIEKKQPVAFWCNPISGHNTLYWYLQNLGQGPELLIRYENEEAVDDSQLPKDRFSAERLKGVDSTLKIQPAELGDSAVYLCASSSSSGNTEAFFGQGTRLTVV.

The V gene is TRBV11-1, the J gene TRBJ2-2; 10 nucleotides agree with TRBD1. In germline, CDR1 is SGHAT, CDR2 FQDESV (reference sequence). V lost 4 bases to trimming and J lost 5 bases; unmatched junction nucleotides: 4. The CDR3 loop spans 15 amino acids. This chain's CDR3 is CASSSGTGVTGELFF. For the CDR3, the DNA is TGTGCCAGCAGCTCCGGGACAGGGGTGACCGGGGAGCTGTTTTTT.

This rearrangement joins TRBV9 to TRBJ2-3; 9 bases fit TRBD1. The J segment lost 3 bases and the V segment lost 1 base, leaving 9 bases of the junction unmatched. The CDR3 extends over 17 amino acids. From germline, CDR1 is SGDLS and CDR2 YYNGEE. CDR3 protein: CASSVLTGTGRTDTQYF. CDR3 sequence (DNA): TGTGCCAGCAGCGTACTTACCGGGACAGGGCGGACAGATACGCAGTATTTT.

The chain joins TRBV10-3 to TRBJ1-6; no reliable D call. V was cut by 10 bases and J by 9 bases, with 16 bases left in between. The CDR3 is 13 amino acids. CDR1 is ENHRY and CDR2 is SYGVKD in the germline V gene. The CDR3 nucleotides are TGTGCCACTTCCACTGTTACTGGTTCACCCCTCCACTTT. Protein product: CATSTVTGSPLHF.

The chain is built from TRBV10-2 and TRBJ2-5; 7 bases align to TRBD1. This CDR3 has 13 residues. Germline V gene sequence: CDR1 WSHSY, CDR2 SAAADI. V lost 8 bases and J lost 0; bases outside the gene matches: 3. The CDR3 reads CASEGQDQETQYF. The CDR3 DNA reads TGCGCCAGCGAAGGACAGGACCAAGAGACCCAGTACTTC.

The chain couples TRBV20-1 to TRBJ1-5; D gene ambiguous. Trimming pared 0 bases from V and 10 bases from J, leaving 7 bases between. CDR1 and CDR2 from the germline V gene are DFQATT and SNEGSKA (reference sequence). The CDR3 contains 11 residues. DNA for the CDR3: TGCAGTGCTAGAGACCCTACTCCCCAGCATTTT. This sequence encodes CSARDPTPQHF.

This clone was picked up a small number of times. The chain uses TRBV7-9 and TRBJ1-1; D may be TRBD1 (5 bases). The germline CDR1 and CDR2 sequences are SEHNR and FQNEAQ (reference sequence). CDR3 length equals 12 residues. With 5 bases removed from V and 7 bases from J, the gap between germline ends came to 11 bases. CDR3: CASSLRQNEAFF. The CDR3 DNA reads TGTGCCAGCAGCCTAAGACAGAATGAAGCTTTCTTT.

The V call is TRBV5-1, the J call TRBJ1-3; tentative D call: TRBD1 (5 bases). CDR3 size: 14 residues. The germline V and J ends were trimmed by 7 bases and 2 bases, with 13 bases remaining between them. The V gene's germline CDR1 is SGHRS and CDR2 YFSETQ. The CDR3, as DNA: TGCGCCAGCCGGGATGGGGGGGCTGGAAACACCATATATTTT. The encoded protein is CASRDGGAGNTIYF.